The T cell receptor (beta chain) described here comes from a study of neurological immune-mediated disorders. MiXCR, applied by TCRdb to the 5' RACE reads, yields one record per CDR3 protein. The sample includes tens of thousands of distinct CDR3 sequences, 10% of them seen just once. Trimming left V 7 bases short and J 5 bases short, with 14 bases between. The germline V gene encodes CDR1 LNHDA and CDR2 SQIVND (reference sequence). The CDR3 contains 13 residues. J is TRBJ1-1 and V is TRBV19; TRBD1 is a possible D gene (6 bases). Source material: PBMCs. The receptor was derived from a man aged 35 to 55 in good health. The CDR3 here is CASKFRGRTEAFF. Written as DNA, the CDR3 is TGTGCCAGTAAATTCAGGGGTAGGACTGAAGCTTTCTTT.